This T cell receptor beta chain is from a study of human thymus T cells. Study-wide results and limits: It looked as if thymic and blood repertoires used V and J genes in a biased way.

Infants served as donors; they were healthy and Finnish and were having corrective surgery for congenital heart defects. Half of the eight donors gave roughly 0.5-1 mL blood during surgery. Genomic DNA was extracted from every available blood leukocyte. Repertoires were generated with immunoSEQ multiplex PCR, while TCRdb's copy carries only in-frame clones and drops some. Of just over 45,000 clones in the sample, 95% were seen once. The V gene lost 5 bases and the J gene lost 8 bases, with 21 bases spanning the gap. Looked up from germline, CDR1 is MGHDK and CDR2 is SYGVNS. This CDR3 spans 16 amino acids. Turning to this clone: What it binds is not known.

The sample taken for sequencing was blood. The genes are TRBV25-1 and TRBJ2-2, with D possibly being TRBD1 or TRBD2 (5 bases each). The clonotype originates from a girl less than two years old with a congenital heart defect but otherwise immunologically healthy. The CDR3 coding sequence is TGTGCCAGCAGTTCTCTCCTTCCGGGGCGTGGAGGGGAGCTGTTTTTT. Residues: CASSSLLPGRGGELFF.